The 21 T cell receptor beta chains presented below share a single source sample, sequenced in a study of patients and donors after allogeneic stem cell transplantation. Each CDR3 protein gets one entry after TCRdb re-called the RT-PCR reads with MiXCR. The profile covers some 960,000 distinct CDR3 sequences, with about a sixth appearing a single time and approximately 5.9% taken by the ten largest. Material for sequencing was blood, either unsorted or a sorted T cell fraction (not recorded which). Every receptor here comes from a human donor who was either an allogeneic HSCT recipient or a stem cell or donor lymphocyte infusion donor (not recorded which). It is not recorded whose cells these are; they may come from a transplant donor.

The genes are TRBV6-2 or TRBV6-3 and TRBJ1-5; 7 nucleotides agree with TRBD1. Looked up from germline, CDR1 is MNHEY and CDR2 is SVGEGT. V lost 7 bases to trimming and J lost 0 bases; unmatched junction nucleotides: 15. The CDR3 has 18 residues. CDR3 protein: CASNPPPGQTASNQPQHF. CDR3 bases: TGTGCCAGCAACCCACCCCCGGGACAGACCGCTAGCAATCAGCCCCAGCATTTT.

This clonotype was seen a few times. The chain couples TRBV29-1 to TRBJ1-1; D may be TRBD1 (6 bases). Germline CDR1 reads SQVTM; CDR2 reads ANQGSEA. There are 13 residues in the CDR3. V was shortened by 6 bases and J by 2 bases, with 13 bases between the two germline ends. CDR3 sequence: CSVHGQINTEAFF. The CDR3 nucleotides are TGCAGCGTCCACGGACAGATTAACACTGAAGCTTTCTTT.

The chain links TRBV10-3 to TRBJ2-7; 8 bases are shared with TRBD2. This CDR3 has 11 amino acids. V lost 8 bases and J lost 4; bases outside the gene matches: 1. Germline V gives CDR1 ENHRY, CDR2 SYGVKD. CDR3 in amino acids: CAIRGGYEQYF. The DNA for the CDR3 is TGTGCCATCCGGGGGGGATACGAGCAGTACTTC.

The rearrangement links TRBV3-1 to TRBJ2-3, with D perhaps TRBD2 (5 bases). The CDR3 sequence is 11 residues long. With 5 bases removed from V and 7 bases from J, the gap between germline ends came to 7 bases. CDR1 and CDR2 from the germline V gene are LGHDT and YNNKEL (reference sequence). The CDR3 protein is CASSWRNTQYF. The CDR3 nucleotides read TGTGCCAGCAGCTGGAGGAATACGCAGTATTTT.

The table lists this clonotype with a few counts. The chain joins TRBV5-1 to TRBJ2-7; TRBD1 aligns across 7 bases. Unmatched junction bases numbered 13, after V lost 3 bases and J lost 1 base. Germline-derived CDR1 and CDR2 are SGHRS and YFSETQ. CDR3 length equals 17 residues. CDR3 nucleotide sequence: TGCGCCAGCAGCTCGATTGGCCTGGACAGGTTGTCCTACGAGCAGTACTTC. This sequence encodes CASSSIGLDRLSYEQYF.

The chain joins TRBV20-1 to TRBJ1-5; TRBD1 might be the D (5 bases). V was trimmed by 3 bases and J by 6 bases, leaving 12 bases between them. Germline V gene lookup returns CDR1 DFQATT and CDR2 SNEGSKA (reference sequence). The length of the CDR3 is 13 residues. CDR3 nucleotide sequence: TGCAGTGCTAGTGGGGGGTTGGGTCAGCCCCAGCATTTT. This sequence encodes CSASGGLGQPQHF.

This chain connects TRBV25-1 to TRBJ1-6, with D unclear. The CDR3 spans 17 residues. The ends were cut back, 3 bases at V and 7 bases at J, with 19 bases in the middle. In germline, CDR1 is MGHDK, CDR2 SYGVNS. CDR3 bases: TGTGCCAGCAGTGATATAGGTAGAGGTTTGGGGAATTCACCCCTCCACTTT. Protein: CASSDIGRGLGNSPLHF.

This clonotype was counted only a few times. The chain couples TRBV2 to TRBJ2-1, with D possibly called TRBD1 or TRBD2 (5 bases each). V lost 1 base and J 10 bases, leaving 17 bases between the germline ends. Germline CDR1 reads SNHLY; CDR2 reads FYNNEI. The length of the CDR3 is 15 residues. The DNA of the CDR3 is TGTGCCAGCAGTGAAGGACTCACGAATGGGGGAGAGCAGTTCTTC. Translated: CASSEGLTNGGEQFF.

V is TRBV6-2 or TRBV6-3 and J is TRBJ1-4; D gene unclear. This CDR3 is built from 12 residues. In germline, CDR1 is MNHEY, CDR2 SVGEGT. With 6 bases removed from V and 5 bases from J, the gap between germline ends came to 7 bases. CDR3 residues: CASSSQNEKLFF. The CDR3 DNA follows: TGTGCCAGCAGCAGCCAGAATGAAAAACTGTTTTTT.

This clonotype was seen just once. The rearrangement joins TRBV29-1 to TRBJ2-2; 8 nucleotides agree with TRBD2. CDR1 SQVTM and CDR2 ANQGSEA come from the germline V gene. The junction had 6 bases not matched to a gene; V was cut back by 3 bases and J by 6 bases. The CDR3 extends over 14 amino acids. This CDR3 reads CSVDSGGVPGELFF. The CDR3 nucleotides are TGCAGCGTTGATTCGGGGGGGGTTCCCGGGGAGCTGTTTTTT.

This clonotype was observed at least ten times. The V gene is TRBV12-3 or TRBV12-4, the J gene TRBJ1-2; a possible D gene is TRBD1 (6 bases). The CDR3 contains 13 residues. V was shortened by 4 bases and J by 2 bases, with 8 bases between the two germline ends. CDR3 DNA sequence: TGTGCCAGCAGTTCCGACAGGAACTATGGCTACACCTTC. Its protein is CASSSDRNYGYTF.

This chain connects TRBV2 to TRBJ1-3; unclear D gene. The CDR3 consists of 13 residues. Looked up from germline, CDR1 is SNHLY and CDR2 is FYNNEI. V gave up 7 bases and J gave up 4 bases, with 11 bases separating them. This chain's CDR3 is CASTEGLGNTIYF. The CDR3 DNA is TGTGCCAGCACGGAGGGTTTGGGAAACACCATATATTTT.

This chain links TRBV27 with TRBJ2-3; D unresolved. The CDR3 covers 15 residues. The V and J ends lost 7 bases and 1 base respectively, with 15 bases between them. The V gene's germline CDR1 is MNHEY and CDR2 SMNVEV (reference sequence). The CDR3: CASTKRMAGTDTQYF. CDR3 nucleotide sequence: TGTGCCAGCACAAAAAGAATGGCGGGCACAGATACGCAGTATTTT.

The chain combines TRBV29-1 with TRBJ2-2; perhaps TRBD2 as D (5 bases). The ends were cut back, 1 base at V and 6 bases at J, with 9 bases in the middle. The germline V gene has CDR1 SQVTM and CDR2 ANQGSEA. The length of the CDR3 is 13 residues. Here the CDR3 DNA reads TGCAGCGTTGAAGGGGATAGCGCCGGGGAGCTGTTTTTT. The encoded protein is CSVEGDSAGELFF.

This sequence joins TRBV7-9 and TRBJ1-1; D gene uncertain. CDR3 size: 16 residues. Germline V lookup: CDR1 SEHNR, CDR2 FQNEAQ (reference sequence). Trimming stripped 7 bases from V and 0 bases from J, with 18 bases between. The CDR3 sequence: CASIRNSPVMNTEAFF. In nucleotides, the CDR3 is TGTGCCAGCATCCGGAATTCACCGGTCATGAACACTGAAGCTTTCTTT.

The CDR3 spells CASSADTTSTDTQYF. DNA for the CDR3: TGTGCCAGCAGCGCCGACACGACTAGCACAGATACGCAGTATTTT. The gene calls are TRBV9 and TRBJ2-3, with unresolved D. The CDR3 contains 15 residues. From germline, CDR1 is SGDLS and CDR2 YYNGEE. V shed 3 bases and J shed 0 bases, with 11 bases lying between them. The variable domain in full, completed from reference TRBV9 and TRBJ2-3, reads DSGVTQTPKHLITATGQRVTLRCSPRSGDLSVYWYQQSLDQGLQFLIQYYNGEERAKGNILERFSAQQFPDLHSELNLSSLELGDSALYFCASSADTTSTDTQYFGPGTRLTVL.

The chain is built from TRBV20-1 and TRBJ2-1; weak D call: TRBD1 (5 bases). V lost 5 bases to trimming and J lost 1 base, with 21 bases between them. Per germline, CDR1 DFQATT and CDR2 SNEGSKA (reference sequence). CDR3 length equals 17 residues. CDR3 bases: TGCAGTGCTTATCTCACTGACGGACGGACATCCTACAATGAGCAGTTCTTC. Protein: CSAYLTDGRTSYNEQFF.

The V call is TRBV2, the J call TRBJ1-5, with a possible D match to TRBD1 (6 bases). This CDR3 region has 15 residues. From germline, CDR1 is SNHLY and CDR2 FYNNEI. The V end lost 1 base, the J end lost 6 bases, and 13 bases lay between the germline ends. The CDR3 region is CASSEVRRGLQPQHF. Here the CDR3 DNA reads TGTGCCAGCAGTGAAGTGAGGCGGGGGCTTCAGCCCCAGCATTTT.

About this clonotype itself: It may be a read error: a sequence one base away is much more abundant. The J gene is TRBJ2-7, the V gene TRBV12-3 or TRBV12-4; 12 bases fit TRBD2. The CDR3 is made up of 14 amino acids. V gave up 6 bases and J gave up 3 bases; unmatched junction bases: 3. CDR3 nucleotides: TGTGCCAGCAGCTGGACTAGCGGGATCTACGAGCAGTACTTC. It is translated as CASSWTSGIYEQYF.

Only a few counts were recorded for this clonotype. The V call is TRBV25-1, the J call TRBJ2-3; TRBD1 agrees at 9 bases. This CDR3 spans 18 amino acids. The V segment lost 4 bases and the J segment 8 bases; nucleotides outside the gene matches: 19. CDR1 and CDR2 from the germline V gene are MGHDK and SYGVNS. CDR3 sequence reads: CASSVLEPGQGTWGTQYF. DNA for the CDR3: TGTGCCAGCAGTGTCCTCGAACCGGGACAGGGAACATGGGGTACGCAGTATTTT.

The chain couples TRBV5-4 to TRBJ2-7; D is perhaps TRBD1 (5 bases). Germline values: CDR1 SGHNT, CDR2 YYREEE (reference sequence). The CDR3 is 16 residues long. Trimming removed 0 bases from V and 1 base from J, with 14 bases in between. The CDR3 protein is CASSLGGSITSYEQYF. The CDR3, as DNA: TGTGCCAGCAGCTTGGGGGGCAGCATCACTTCCTACGAGCAGTACTTC.